This TCR beta chain was captured in a study of neoadjuvant anti-PD-1 for oral cavity cancer. The trim removed 3 bases at V and 3 bases at J, leaving 4 bases unmatched. The CDR3 covers 14 residues. The germline CDR1 and CDR2 sequences are SQVTM and ANQGSEA. Clones were sequenced by immunoSEQ multiplex PCR, and TCRdb holds only the in-frame ones, with some missing. The sample shows about 7,000 clones, about 70% of them seen only once. The sequence derives from a person between 35 and 79 years old with oral cavity squamous cell carcinoma. This sequence joins TRBV29-1 and TRBJ1-4, with 7 bases lining up with TRBD1. This sample comprised PBMCs, obtained before nivolumab (anti-PD-1) treatment. The CDR3 nucleotides are TGCAGCGTTGATGTTCAGGGGGCTAATGAAAAACTGTTTTTT. Translating it yields CSVDVQGANEKLFF.